This TCR beta chain was recorded in a study of blood T cell repertoires in COVID-19. Study information: Acute and convalescent COVID-19 specimens originated in the United States, Italy and Spain. T cells, B-cell-depleted T cells, or PBMCs supplied cDNA or gDNA.

Germline V gives CDR1 LNHDA, CDR2 SQIVND (reference sequence). The CDR3 has 17 residues. V was cut by 1 base and J by 8 bases, with 23 bases left in between. Everyone who took part was roughly 18 to 90 years old, and they came from about 25 US areas. Authors' processing steps: It was from reference gene primer amplification that nucleated cell counts were estimated. Some clones are missing from TCRdb's copy, which holds only in-frame ones; the method was immunoSEQ multiplex PCR. The V and J calls and clone size were taken over from that table, and D and trimming were inferred from the DNA. The sample lists roughly 360,000 clones; 88% were seen once.

The V call is TRBV19, the J call TRBJ1-2; D perhaps matches TRBD1 (5 bases). The TCR was taken from a woman aged 30 to 39 with acute COVID-19. Sequenced: PBMCs or T cells enriched from blood (not recorded which). This CDR3 is CASSIVAGNAVLKGYTF. The CDR3 DNA is TGTGCCAGTAGTATAGTGGCAGGGAATGCCGTGTTGAAGGGCTACACCTTC.